The 10 T cell receptor beta chains in this list originate from one sample, sequenced in a study of blood T cell repertoires in COVID-19. The protocol was immunoSEQ multiplex PCR, while the TCRdb copy is restricted to in-frame clones and leaves out a portion. This table has some 64,000 clones, over 75% appearing once. The sample consisted of peripheral blood. All receptors derive from a man aged 50-60 years with active COVID-19.

The rearrangement uses TRBV12-5 and TRBJ1-5; possibly TRBD1 for D (6 bases). V was shortened by 7 bases and J by 3 bases, with 13 bases between the two germline ends. CDR1 LGHNT and CDR2 FRNRAP come from the germline V gene. This CDR3 comprises 14 residues. For the CDR3, the DNA is TGTGCTAGTGCCCTACAGGGTCCCAATCAGCCCCAGCATTTT. It encodes CASALQGPNQPQHF.

In this sample, this clone turned up many times. The chain couples TRBV6-2 or TRBV6-3 to TRBJ2-6; TRBD1 aligns across 8 bases. The CDR3 has 14 residues. With 4 bases clipped from V and 4 bases from J, the junction kept 0 bases outside the gene matches. Germline V CDR1 and CDR2: MNHEY, SVGEGT. CDR3 amino acids: CASSWDRGANVLTF. CDR3 sequence (DNA): TGTGCCAGCAGTTGGGACAGGGGGGCCAACGTCCTGACTTTC.

The chain combines TRBV5-1 with TRBJ2-7; D gene uncertain. This CDR3 contains 13 residues. Germline CDR1 is SGHRS and CDR2 is YFSETQ. Trimming removed 10 bases at V and 0 bases at J, with 14 bases between. DNA for the CDR3: TGCGCCTCCCACACCCGCGGCTCCTACGAGCAGTACTTC. It encodes CASHTRGSYEQYF.

This clone was detected only a few times. The V call is TRBV12-5, the J call TRBJ1-1; 7 bases are a match to TRBD1. The CDR3 runs 14 residues. The V gene's germline CDR1 is LGHNT and CDR2 FRNRAP. J was trimmed by 4 bases and V by 4 bases; bases with no gene match: 6. The CDR3, as DNA: TGTGCTAGTGGTTCGGGTGGACAGGCCACTGAAGCTTTCTTT. Protein sequence: CASGSGGQATEAFF.

The chain is built from TRBV27 and TRBJ2-3; D is perhaps TRBD1 (6 bases). The CDR3 extends over 14 amino acids. Germline-derived CDR1 and CDR2 are MNHEY and SMNVEV (reference sequence). V was shortened by 8 bases and J by 3 bases, with 15 bases between the two germline ends. The CDR3, as DNA: TGTGCCAGCGGGATATGGGACAAAACAGATACGCAGTATTTT. This translates into CASGIWDKTDTQYF.

This sequence joins TRBV10-3 and TRBJ2-3, with 10 nucleotides matching TRBD2. Germline V gene lookup returns CDR1 ENHRY and CDR2 SYGVKD. CDR3 length equals 18 residues. Unmatched junction bases numbered 6, after V lost 0 bases and J lost 0 bases. The CDR3 loop reads CAISESTLAGGSTDTQYF. The CDR3 bases are TGTGCCATCAGTGAGTCGACGTTAGCGGGGGGAAGCACAGATACGCAGTATTTT.

The J gene is TRBJ1-4, the V gene TRBV19, with 7 bases fitting TRBD1. The CDR3 consists of 15 residues. The V and J ends lost 4 bases and 7 bases, in that order; junction bases with no gene match: 9. CDR1 and CDR2 (germline): LNHDA, SQIVND (reference sequence). CDR3 sequence reads: CASSTDRVSGEKLFF. DNA for the CDR3: TGTGCCAGTAGTACCGACAGGGTATCGGGTGAAAAACTGTTTTTT.

The V call is TRBV11-2, the J call TRBJ2-5; no definite D call. The V end was cut by 7 bases, the J end by 4 bases, with 10 bases between. The CDR3 is 12 residues long. CDR1 SGHAT and CDR2 FQNNGV come from the germline V gene. The CDR3 bases are TGTGCCAGCACTAGTTTGACAGAGACCCAGTACTTC. This codes for CASTSLTETQYF. Combining the CDR3 with reference TRBV11-2 and TRBJ2-5 gives the whole variable domain EAGVAQSPRYKIIEKRQSVAFWCNPISGHATLYWYQQILGQGPKLLIQFQNNGVVDDSQLPKDRFSAERLKGVDSTLKIQPAKLEDSAVYLCASTSLTETQYFGPGTRLLVL.

The chain links TRBV6-6 to TRBJ1-1, with 8 bases identical to TRBD1. With V trimmed by 5 bases and J by 1 base, 6 bases remained unmatched. Germline V CDR1 and CDR2: MNHNY, SVGAGI (reference sequence). The CDR3 totals 15 residues. For the CDR3, the DNA is TGTGCCAGCAGTCCTCCCGGGACAGGGAACACTGAAGCTTTCTTT. This translates into CASSPPGTGNTEAFF.

The rearrangement links TRBV7-2 to TRBJ2-6; 7 positions agree with TRBD1. The germline gives CDR1 SGHTA, CDR2 FQGNSA. Trimming cost V 5 bases and J 3 bases; bases outside gene matches: 4. The CDR3 runs 15 residues. The CDR3 is CASSLRGNGANVLTF. In DNA form, the CDR3 reads TGTGCCAGCAGCCTCAGGGGGAATGGGGCCAACGTCCTGACTTTC.